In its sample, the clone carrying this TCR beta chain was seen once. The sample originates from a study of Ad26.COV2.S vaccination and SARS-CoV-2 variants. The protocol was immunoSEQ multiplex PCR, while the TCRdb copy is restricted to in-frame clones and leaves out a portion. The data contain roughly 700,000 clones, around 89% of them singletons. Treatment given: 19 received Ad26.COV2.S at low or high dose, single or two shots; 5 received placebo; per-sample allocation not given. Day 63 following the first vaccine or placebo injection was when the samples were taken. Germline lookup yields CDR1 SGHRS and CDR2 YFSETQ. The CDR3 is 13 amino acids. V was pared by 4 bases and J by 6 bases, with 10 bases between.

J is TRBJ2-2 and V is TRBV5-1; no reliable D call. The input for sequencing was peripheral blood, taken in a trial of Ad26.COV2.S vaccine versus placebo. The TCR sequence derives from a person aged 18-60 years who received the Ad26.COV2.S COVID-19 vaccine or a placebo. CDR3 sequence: CASSHSLPGELFF. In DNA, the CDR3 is TGCGCCAGCAGCCATAGCCTCCCCGGGGAGCTGTTTTTT.